Below are 5 T cell receptor beta chains sequenced from a single sample in a study of T cells after yellow fever vaccination. MiXCR, applied by TCRdb to the 5' RACE reads, yields one record per CDR3 protein. The sample consists of some 350,000 distinct CDR3 sequences, approximately 4.2% of them appearing once. Sequencing was performed on PBMCs, taken 5 days after the yellow fever booster vaccination. All receptors come from a man aged 18-30 years who received the YFV17D yellow fever vaccine.

The chain couples TRBV11-2 to TRBJ2-7; perhaps TRBD1 as D (5 bases). This CDR3 comprises 13 residues. The germline V gene encodes CDR1 SGHAT and CDR2 FQNNGV. The V end was cut by 5 bases, the J end by 7 bases, with 15 bases between. The CDR3: CASSMTRSGEQYV. CDR3 DNA: TGTGCCAGCAGCATGACACGGTCAGGGGAGCAGTACGTC.

The chain couples TRBV21-1 to TRBJ1-1. TRBV21-1 is a pseudogene locus. This CDR3 has 11 amino acids. This chain's CDR3 is CASQMNTEAFF. DNA for the CDR3: TGTGCCAGTCAGATGAACACTGAAGCTTTCTTT.

In its sample, this clonotype was seen a few times. The chain uses TRBV7-2 and TRBJ2-2, with D possibly being TRBD1 (6 bases). This CDR3 has 14 residues. Between the trimmed V and J ends, which lost 5 bases and 6 bases, there was a span of 13 bases. Germline V gene sequence: CDR1 SGHTA, CDR2 FQGNSA. The CDR3: CASSSSGVAGELFF. For the CDR3, the DNA is TGTGCCAGCAGCAGTTCAGGGGTCGCCGGGGAGCTGTTTTTT.

This sequence joins TRBV24-1 and TRBJ1-3; 11 nucleotides line up with TRBD1. With V trimmed by 0 bases and J by 0 bases, 9 bases remained unmatched. In germline, CDR1 is KGHDR, CDR2 SFDVKD. The CDR3 contains 20 residues. CDR3: CATSDLEDRGLFSSGNTIYF. The DNA of the CDR3 is TGTGCCACCAGTGATTTGGAGGACAGGGGGCTTTTCTCCTCTGGAAACACCATATATTTT.

The chain links TRBV21-1 to TRBJ1-1. TRBV21-1 is assigned pseudogene status. CDR3 length equals 16 residues. The CDR3 loop reads CASSSTRQGSNTEAFF. CDR3 nucleotides: TGTGCCAGCAGCAGCACTCGGCAGGGCTCGAACACTGAAGCTTTCTTT.